The sequence of this TCR beta chain was determined in a study of PD-1 blockade in classical Hodgkin lymphoma. The study, taken as a whole, reports: Relative to healthy donors, newly diagnosed patients reportedly had lower baseline TCR diversity, which was reported as lower still in relapsed/refractory patients. Partial responders and progressors had significantly lower baseline TCR diversity. Any patient who commenced nivolumab under 1 year after ASCT was excluded.

CDR3 length: 12 amino acids. Trimming removed 5 bases at V and 4 bases at J, with 9 bases between. Germline V gene data show CDR1 as SGHRS and CDR2 as YFSETQ. Time point defined: cycle 4 day 1 (C4D1), after 6 weeks of nivolumab. Every patient relapsed after autologous stem cell transplantation, and brentuximab vedotin exposure varied. Libraries were prepared by immunoSEQ multiplex PCR; TCRdb keeps only in-frame clonotypes and omits some of them. Of 27,000 or so clones in the sample, approximately 72% are singletons; the top ten hold 3% to 4.5%. Of note for this clone: The antigen is unknown.

The sequence was collected from a human donor with classical Hodgkin lymphoma. The sample here was peripheral blood mononuclear cells (PBMCs), taken before the fourth cycle of nivolumab. The chain employs TRBV5-1 and TRBJ2-5; D is ambiguous. CDR3 bases: TGCGCCAGCAGTCAAGACACAGAGACCCAGTACTTC. It is translated as CASSQDTETQYF.